The next 7 T cell receptor beta chains were all read from a single sample in a study of blood T cell repertoires in COVID-19. Profiled with immunoSEQ multiplex PCR; TCRdb holds only in-frame clones, not every one. Seen here are 56,000 or so clones, about 85% observed once, and the top ten hold around 2.5%. Sequenced sample: peripheral blood. The receptors come from a man aged 45 to 65 with acute or convalescent COVID-19.

V usage is TRBV3-1 (or the pseudogene TRBV3-2) and J usage is TRBJ2-5; D possibly corresponds to TRBD1 (6 bases). Trimming took 4 bases from V and 6 from J, leaving 18 bases between them. The CDR3 is 15 amino acids. Germline CDR1 is LGHDT and CDR2 is YNNKEL (reference sequence). The CDR3 DNA sequence: TGTGCCAGCAGCCCGCCGATACAGGGTGGAAAGACCCAGTACTTC. It translates to CASSPPIQGGKTQYF.

The V and J genes are TRBV7-9 and TRBJ2-7; tentatively, D is TRBD1 (5 bases). Germline V gene lookup returns CDR1 SEHNR and CDR2 FQNEAQ (reference sequence). V lost 5 bases, J lost 7 bases, and 9 bases lay in between. This CDR3 comprises 11 residues. The CDR3 DNA reads as TGTGCCAGCAGCCGACAGAGAGAGCAGTACTTC. Its translation is CASSRQREQYF.

The chain combines TRBV10-3 with TRBJ1-3; D remains ambiguous. Germline-derived CDR1 and CDR2 are ENHRY and SYGVKD. The CDR3 covers 15 residues. Between the trimmed V and J ends, which lost 3 bases and 0 bases, there was a span of 9 bases. This chain's CDR3 is CAISDVYSSGNTIYF. The CDR3 DNA follows: TGTGCCATCAGTGACGTGTACAGCTCTGGAAACACCATATATTTT.

This clone was observed a single time. The gene calls are TRBV3-1 (or the pseudogene TRBV3-2) and TRBJ2-1, with 7 bases identical to TRBD2. The CDR3 sequence is 16 residues long. The germline CDR1 and CDR2 sequences are LGHDT and YNNKEL (reference sequence). The V gene end was trimmed by 0 bases and the J gene end by 4 bases; junction bases not matched to a gene: 6. The CDR3 spells CASSQEIAGAYNEQFF. DNA of the CDR3: TGTGCCAGCAGCCAAGAAATAGCGGGTGCATACAATGAGCAGTTCTTC.

This chain links TRBV11-2 with TRBJ2-1, with 9 nucleotides matching TRBD2. Germline CDR1 is SGHAT and CDR2 is FQNNGV. The V and J ends lost 1 base and 8 bases, in that order; junction bases with no gene match: 6. This CDR3 spans 15 amino acids. The CDR3, as DNA: TGTGCCAGCAGCTTAGTGGCGGGGGGGCCCCATGAGCAGTTCTTC. Protein sequence: CASSLVAGGPHEQFF.

The rearrangement links TRBV5-1 to TRBJ1-5; 9 bases fit TRBD1. The CDR3 is 17 residues long. Germline loops: CDR1 SGHRS, CDR2 YFSETQ. J lost 2 bases, V lost 5 bases, and 11 bases had no gene match. CDR3 DNA: TGCGCCAGCAGACAAACCCCGGGACAGGGTGGCAATCAGCCCCAGCATTTT. It codes for CASRQTPGQGGNQPQHF.

This chain joins TRBV11-2 and TRBJ1-1; 9 nucleotides match TRBD1. The CDR3 has 17 amino acids. The trim removed 2 bases at V and 0 bases at J, leaving 7 bases unmatched. The germline gives CDR1 SGHAT, CDR2 FQNNGV. The CDR3 DNA reads TGTGCCAGCAGCTTAACAGGGGGCGCGCCCATGAACACTGAAGCTTTCTTT. This sequence encodes CASSLTGGAPMNTEAFF. Variable domain in full (rest from reference TRBV11-2 and TRBJ1-1): EAGVAQSPRYKIIEKRQSVAFWCNPISGHATLYWYQQILGQGPKLLIQFQNNGVVDDSQLPKDRFSAERLKGVDSTLKIQPAKLEDSAVYLCASSLTGGAPMNTEAFFGQGTRLTVV.